One and the same sample provided the 30 T cell receptor beta chains below, sequenced in a study of technical replicates of blood from a few donors. Produced via immunoSEQ multiplex PCR; TCRdb's table is partial and in-frame only. The sample consists of about 74,000 clones, around nine tenths of them appearing once. What was sequenced was T cells isolated from PBMCs. The receptors shown here come from a human donor in good health.

The V call is TRBV5-8, the J call TRBJ2-7; tentative D call: TRBD1 (6 bases). The CDR3 runs to 14 residues. Germline values: CDR1 SGHTS, CDR2 YDEGEE. With 2 bases removed from V and 1 base from J, the gap between germline ends came to 10 bases. CDR3 nucleotide sequence: TGTGCCAGCAGCTTTAGGACAGCTTCCTACGAGCAGTACTTC. Translating gives CASSFRTASYEQYF.

The chain employs TRBV7-2 and TRBJ2-7; 7 bases map to TRBD1. J gave up 0 bases and V 4 bases, and 3 bases lay outside the gene matches. The germline V gene has CDR1 SGHTA and CDR2 FQGNSA. The CDR3 extends over 14 amino acids. The CDR3 DNA is TGTGCCAGCAGCTCATGGACAGGCTCCTACGAGCAGTACTTC. Encoded protein: CASSSWTGSYEQYF.

This clone was seen only a few times. The V call is TRBV6-1, the J call TRBJ1-1, with D maybe TRBD1 (5 bases). Germline V gene lookup returns CDR1 MNHNS and CDR2 SASEGT. The CDR3 is made up of 14 amino acids. V was pared by 6 bases and J by 2 bases, with 13 bases between. The CDR3 DNA sequence: TGTGCCAGCAGCGGAGAGACAGCAAACACTGAAGCTTTCTTT. This gives the protein CASSGETANTEAFF.

This rearrangement joins TRBV11-1 to TRBJ2-1, with D possibly TRBD2 on 6 matching bases. CDR1 is SGHAT and CDR2 is FQDESV in the germline V gene (reference sequence). This CDR3 comprises 15 residues. V was shortened by 0 bases and J by 0 bases, with 6 bases between the two germline ends. The CDR3 reads CASSLAGLSYNEQFF. CDR3 DNA sequence: TGTGCCAGCAGCTTAGCGGGACTCTCCTACAATGAGCAGTTCTTC.

The chain employs TRBV29-1 and TRBJ2-7; 7 bases line up with TRBD1. Unmatched junction bases numbered 4, after V lost 0 bases and J lost 2 bases. Germline V gives CDR1 SQVTM, CDR2 ANQGSEA. CDR3 length equals 14 residues. This chain's CDR3 is CSVEDRDRPYEQYF. CDR3 nucleotides: TGCAGCGTTGAAGATAGGGACAGACCCTACGAGCAGTACTTC.

V gene TRBV4-1 combines with J gene TRBJ2-5; TRBD2 matches at 7 bases. The V gene end was trimmed by 1 base and the J gene end by 2 bases; junction bases not matched to a gene: 7. The CDR3 is made up of 16 amino acids. Per the germline V gene, CDR1 is MGHRA and CDR2 is YSYEKL. The CDR3 DNA reads as TGCGCCAGCAGCCAAGGGGGGATAGCGGGTCAAGAGACCCAGTACTTC. Amino acids: CASSQGGIAGQETQYF.

The V and J genes are TRBV19 and TRBJ1-1; D is possibly TRBD1 (5 bases). V was pared by 1 base and J by 4 bases, with 7 bases between. The CDR3 is 13 residues long. Germline V gene data show CDR1 as LNHDA and CDR2 as SQIVND (reference sequence). This CDR3 reads CASSIAGGTEAFF. The CDR3 DNA is TGTGCCAGTAGTATAGCGGGGGGCACTGAAGCTTTCTTT.

The V gene is TRBV6-4, the J gene TRBJ1-2, with D maybe TRBD1 (5 bases). This CDR3 has 14 amino acids. With 4 bases removed from V and 5 bases from J, the gap between germline ends came to 14 bases. Germline V gene lookup returns CDR1 MRHNA and CDR2 SNTAGT. DNA of the CDR3: TGTGCCAGCAGTGTGGAGGGGCAGGGTTATGGCTACACCTTC. Residues: CASSVEGQGYGYTF.

This clone was detected only once. The CDR3 loop is CASSLGLYEQYF. The CDR3 nucleotides are TGTGCCAGCAGCTTAGGCCTCTACGAGCAGTACTTC. The chain is built from TRBV13 and TRBJ2-7; D is undetermined. Trimming shortened V by 0 bases and J by 3 bases, and 3 bases separated the two germline ends. CDR3 length: 12 residues. Germline loops: CDR1 PRHDT, CDR2 FYEKMQ (reference sequence).

CDR3 region: CASSFLGDSPQAFF. The CDR3 DNA reads as TGTGCCAGCAGTTTCCTGGGTGACTCCCCCCAGGCTTTCTTT. This rearrangement joins TRBV27 to TRBJ1-1, with D uncertain. The CDR3 length is 14 residues. Germline loops: CDR1 MNHEY, CDR2 SMNVEV (reference sequence). V was clipped by 3 bases and J by 11 bases, with 19 bases between them.

The V and J genes are TRBV7-9 and TRBJ2-2, with TRBD1 matching over 11 bases. Per germline, CDR1 SEHNR and CDR2 FQNEAQ (reference sequence). The CDR3 totals 15 residues. The V segment lost 7 bases and the J segment 4 bases; nucleotides outside the gene matches: 5. The CDR3: CASNPGTGGTGELFF. CDR3 DNA sequence: TGTGCCAGCAACCCCGGGACAGGGGGCACCGGGGAGCTGTTTTTT.

The rearrangement links TRBV19 to TRBJ1-4; perhaps TRBD1 as D (5 bases). The germline V and J ends were trimmed by 3 bases and 8 bases, with 13 bases remaining between them. CDR3 size: 14 residues. CDR1 and CDR2 (germline): LNHDA, SQIVND (reference sequence). CDR3 coding DNA: TGTGCCAGTAGTATTCAGGGTTCCGACGAAAAACTGTTTTTT. Translated: CASSIQGSDEKLFF.

The J gene is TRBJ2-7, the V gene TRBV5-1; 7 bases match TRBD2. CDR3 length equals 14 residues. The germline gives CDR1 SGHRS, CDR2 YFSETQ. Unmatched junction bases numbered 5, after V lost 5 bases and J lost 0 bases. CDR3 protein: CASSKLASSYEQYF. For the CDR3, the DNA is TGCGCCAGCAGTAAACTAGCGAGCTCCTACGAGCAGTACTTC.

The chain employs TRBV18 and TRBJ1-4, with TRBD1 matching 7 bases. The CDR3 sequence is 15 residues long. Unmatched junction bases numbered 3, after V lost 3 bases and J lost 2 bases. From germline, CDR1 is KGHSH and CDR2 LQKENI. CDR3 region: CASSPLGQTNEKLFF. The CDR3 DNA is TGTGCCAGCTCACCCCTGGGACAGACTAATGAAAAACTGTTTTTT.

The chain employs TRBV9 and TRBJ2-1; 9 nucleotides agree with TRBD1. Germline V gives CDR1 SGDLS, CDR2 YYNGEE. The junction had 10 bases not matched to a gene; V was cut back by 4 bases and J by 8 bases. There are 15 residues in the CDR3. CDR3 DNA sequence: TGTGCCAGCAGCCCTCTCGCGGGACAGGGCGATGAGCAGTTCTTC. This codes for CASSPLAGQGDEQFF.

The CDR3 reads CASTQDQGRTDTQYF. The DNA of the CDR3 is TGTGCCAGCACACAGGATCAGGGGCGAACAGATACGCAGTATTTT. The rearrangement links TRBV18 to TRBJ2-3, with D perhaps matching TRBD1 (6 bases). CDR1 and CDR2 (germline): KGHSH, LQKENI. Trimming stripped 8 bases from V and 3 bases from J, with 18 bases between. CDR3 length equals 15 residues.

The V call is TRBV27, the J call TRBJ1-1, with 7 positions matching TRBD1. The J segment lost 4 bases and the V segment lost 5 bases, leaving 7 bases of the junction unmatched. This CDR3 is built from 14 residues. Germline V gene sequence: CDR1 MNHEY, CDR2 SMNVEV (reference sequence). The CDR3 loop reads CASSPMTGITEAFF. CDR3 in DNA: TGTGCCAGCAGTCCAATGACAGGGATCACTGAAGCTTTCTTT.

The chain carries TRBV19 and TRBJ1-5; possibly TRBD1 for D (5 bases). The CDR3 has 14 amino acids. V shed 4 bases and J shed 0 bases, with 7 bases lying between them. Germline lookup yields CDR1 LNHDA and CDR2 SQIVND (reference sequence). CDR3 residues: CASSKTDSNQPQHF. DNA of the CDR3: TGTGCCAGTAGTAAGACAGATAGCAATCAGCCCCAGCATTTT.

The chain combines TRBV18 with TRBJ1-5; 10 bases align to TRBD1. Germline V CDR1 and CDR2: KGHSH, LQKENI. The CDR3 is 14 amino acids. V shed 3 bases, J shed 5 bases, and the junction held 1 base outside the gene matches. The CDR3 protein is CASSPGTGDQPQHF. In DNA, the CDR3 is TGTGCCAGCTCACCTGGGACAGGGGATCAGCCCCAGCATTTT.

The chain employs TRBV19 and TRBJ1-2; TRBD1 matches at 9 bases. This CDR3 is 13 amino acids long. Germline values: CDR1 LNHDA, CDR2 SQIVND (reference sequence). Losses at the gene ends were 7 bases for V and 8 bases for J; bases not matched to a gene: 8. The CDR3 sequence: CASTTTGGQGYTF. The CDR3 DNA follows: TGTGCCAGTACCACTACAGGGGGCCAGGGCTACACCTTC.

This clone has just one count. The gene calls are TRBV25-1 and TRBJ2-1; 10 bases are shared with TRBD2. CDR3 length: 15 residues. V was pared by 4 bases and J by 4 bases, with 4 bases of the junction left unmatched. CDR1 is MGHDK and CDR2 is SYGVNS in the germline V gene. The DNA of the CDR3 is TGTGCCAGCAGTGCACTAGCGGGGACGTACAATGAGCAGTTCTTC. Its protein product is CASSALAGTYNEQFF.

V gene TRBV10-3 combines with J gene TRBJ2-5; a weak D match, TRBD2 (6 bases). CDR1 is ENHRY and CDR2 is SYGVKD in the germline V gene. Deletions cut 10 bases from V and 4 bases from J, with 16 bases between. CDR3 length: 13 residues. CDR3 nucleotides: TGTGCCACCCGGGGAGGCGCAGGAGAGACCCAGTACTTC. Amino acids: CATRGGAGETQYF.

The V gene is TRBV7-9, the J gene TRBJ1-2; a weak D match, TRBD1 (5 bases). V lost 7 bases and J 2 bases, leaving 17 bases between the germline ends. The CDR3 is 15 residues long. In germline, CDR1 is SEHNR, CDR2 FQNEAQ (reference sequence). The CDR3 here is CASIPPRQINYGYTF. CDR3 nucleotide sequence: TGTGCCAGCATCCCCCCTAGACAGATAAACTATGGCTACACCTTC.

This chain connects TRBV7-8 to TRBJ1-1, with D possibly matching TRBD1 (6 bases). The germline gives CDR1 SGHVS, CDR2 FQNEAQ. There are 14 residues in the CDR3. V lost 2 bases to trimming and J lost 3 bases, with 10 bases between them. Here the CDR3 DNA reads TGTGCCAGCAGCTTATGGGGGCTAGACACTGAAGCTTTCTTT. This translates into CASSLWGLDTEAFF.

The V and J genes are TRBV1 and TRBJ2-3; the table's D gene call, TRBD2, was not cross checked with the DNA. TRBV1 is classified as a pseudogene. CDR3 size: 15 residues. CDR3 sequence (DNA): TGCACCAGCAGCCAAGACAAGCGTATCACAGATACGCAGTATTTT. Encoded protein: CTSSQDKRITDTQYF.

Here the CDR3 DNA reads TGTGCCAGCAGCTCCCGGACTAGCAATGAGCAGTTCTTC. Translating it yields CASSSRTSNEQFF. The chain uses TRBV7-3 and TRBJ2-1; 7 nucleotides match TRBD2. V was clipped by 4 bases and J by 6 bases; unmatched bases: 3. The CDR3 sequence is 13 residues long. CDR1 is SGHTA, CDR2 FQGTGA, per germline.

The chain uses TRBV18 and TRBJ2-3; 7 nucleotides align to TRBD1. J lost 4 bases, V lost 2 bases, and 3 bases had no gene match. This CDR3 has 14 amino acids. Germline-derived CDR1 and CDR2 are KGHSH and LQKENI. For the CDR3, the DNA is TGTGCCAGCTCACCAGGGACAGCTCCAGATACGCAGTATTTT. It yields the protein CASSPGTAPDTQYF.

This chain uses TRBV30 with TRBJ1-2, with D tentatively TRBD1 (6 bases). There are 14 residues in the CDR3. V was shortened by 4 bases and J by 8 bases, with 20 bases between the two germline ends. The V gene's germline CDR1 is GTSNPN and CDR2 SVGIG (reference sequence). The CDR3 sequence is CAWTFSAGGRGYTF. DNA of the CDR3: TGTGCCTGGACCTTCTCAGCGGGGGGCAGGGGCTACACCTTC.

V and J are TRBV18 and TRBJ2-2; possibly TRBD2 for D (6 bases). CDR1 and CDR2 (germline): KGHSH, LQKENI. The CDR3 is made up of 15 amino acids. The V end lost 5 bases, the J end lost 1 base, and 11 bases lay between the germline ends. CDR3 sequence (DNA): TGTGCCAGCTCATGGGACTCCGTGAACACCGGGGAGCTGTTTTTT. It specifies CASSWDSVNTGELFF.

For this clone: The junction does not match germline at one end; this may be a read error. The J gene is TRBJ1-2, the V gene TRBV30; unclear D gene. Germline V gene sequence: CDR1 GTSNPN, CDR2 SVGIG (reference sequence). The CDR3 sequence is 9 residues long. CDR3 in amino acids: CAWSPRGAF. The CDR3 DNA sequence: TGTGCCTGGAGTCCCCGGGGAGCCTTC.